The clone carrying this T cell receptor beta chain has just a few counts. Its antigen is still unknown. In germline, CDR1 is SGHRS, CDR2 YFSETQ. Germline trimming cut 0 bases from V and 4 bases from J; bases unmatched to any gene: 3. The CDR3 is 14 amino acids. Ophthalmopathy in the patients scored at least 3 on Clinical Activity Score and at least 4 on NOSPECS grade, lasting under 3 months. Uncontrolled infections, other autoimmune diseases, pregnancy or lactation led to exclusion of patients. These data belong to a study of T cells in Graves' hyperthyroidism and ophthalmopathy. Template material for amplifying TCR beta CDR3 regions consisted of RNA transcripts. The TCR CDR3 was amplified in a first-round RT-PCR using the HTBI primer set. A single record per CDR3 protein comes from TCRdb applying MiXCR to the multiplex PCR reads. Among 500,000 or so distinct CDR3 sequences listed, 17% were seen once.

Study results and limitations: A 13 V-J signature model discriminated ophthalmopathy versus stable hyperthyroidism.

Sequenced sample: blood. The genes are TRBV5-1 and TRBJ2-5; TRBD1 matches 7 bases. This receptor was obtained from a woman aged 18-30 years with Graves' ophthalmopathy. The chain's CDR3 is CASSLEGTVETQYF. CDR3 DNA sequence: TGCGCCAGCAGCTTGGAGGGGACAGTAGAGACCCAGTACTTC.